This record concerns one TCR beta chain sequence. In the original workflow: Amplification of reference gene primers was used by the study to estimate nucleated cell counts. TCRdb's copy holds only in-frame clones and misses some; the assay was immunoSEQ multiplex PCR. V and J calls and clone size come straight from that table; D and trimming were deduced from the DNA. This table holds 220,000 or so clones, around 90% found once. These data belong to a study of blood T cell repertoires in COVID-19. Study-level information: The United States, Italy and Spain provided the acute and convalescent COVID-19 samples. PBMCs, B-cell-depleted T cells, or T cells were the source of the cDNA or gDNA that made up the material.

The CDR3 contains 13 residues. Trimming took 2 bases from V and 4 from J, leaving 9 bases between them. Germline CDR1 reads SGHDN; CDR2 reads FVKESK. The receptor comes from a man between 60 and 75 years old who had recovered from COVID-19. Sequenced: peripheral blood. The rearrangement links TRBV14 to TRBJ2-7, with D hard to call. This CDR3 is CASSQSPSYEQYF. DNA for the CDR3: TGTGCCAGCAGCCAATCGCCGAGTTACGAGCAGTACTTC.